The sequence of this T cell receptor (beta chain) was determined in a study of graft-versus-host responses after intestinal transplantation. Whole-study context: Multivisceral, liver-intestinal, or isolated intestinal grafts went to recipients. Anti-thymocyte globulin induction preceded about 3 years of tacrolimus and steroid maintenance in all recipients.

Study results and caveats: Those patients showing graft-donor T cell macrochimerism displayed high graft-versus-host to host-versus-graft clonal ratios in allografts.

TCRdb's table, derived via immunoSEQ multiplex PCR, lists solely in-frame clones and lacks some. The sample has around 120,000 clones; 90% to 95% are singletons. This clone was recorded only once. Its antigen remains unidentified. Specimen: unstimulated CD8+ T cells sorted from spleen or lymph node cells, collected before intestinal transplant. The receptor was derived from a human donor who received an intestinal transplant.

The CDR3 sequence: CASSNYTISGIAKNIQYF. Written as DNA, the CDR3 is TGTGCCAGCAGCAACTATACAATTAGCGGGATAGCCAAAAACATTCAGTACTTC. The chain uses TRBV21-1 and TRBJ2-4; the table assigns TRBD2, which was not confirmed against the DNA. TRBV21-1 is classified as a pseudogene. This CDR3 contains 18 residues.